The 28 T cell receptor beta chains below all came from one sample that was sequenced in a study of T cells in women clearing cervical HPV infection. The method was immunoSEQ multiplex PCR; TCRdb's version includes in-frame clones alone and lacks a portion of them. The listing contains fewer than 20,000 clones. Material for sequencing was blood buffy coat. All receptors derive from a woman aged 18 to 75 with a cervical HPV16 infection that either progressed to CIN3+ or cleared (not recorded which).

As to this clone: The DNA ends 3 residues before the CDR3 does, and the rest of the CDR3 is filled in from the germline J gene. This chain joins TRBV19 and TRBJ2-1; D is possibly TRBD2 (7 bases). V was cut by 3 bases and J by 2 bases, with 11 bases left in between. The V gene's germline CDR1 is LNHDA and CDR2 SQIVND (reference sequence). The CDR3 length is 15 residues. The CDR3 is CASSMGGRTYNEQFF. The CDR3 DNA, read in part, is TGTGCCAGTAGTATGGGGGGGCGTACCTACAATGAG. The full variable domain, with the rest looked up from reference TRBV19 and TRBJ2-1, is DGGITQSPKYLFRKEGQNVTLSCEQNLNHDAMYWYRQDPGQGLRLIYYSQIVNDFQKGDIAEGYSVSREKKESFPLTVTSAQKNPTAFYLCASSMGGRTYNEQFFGPGTRLTVL.

About this clone itself: The read terminates 3 residues before the CDR3 end, so the remaining end is supplied by the germline J gene. This sequence joins TRBV5-1 and TRBJ2-2; 10 positions agree with TRBD1. The germline V gene has CDR1 SGHRS and CDR2 YFSETQ. CDR3 size: 14 residues. The J segment lost 1 base and the V segment lost 9 bases, leaving 3 bases of the junction unmatched. Incomplete CDR3 DNA: TGCGCCACCGGGGACAGGGGGAACACCGGGGAG. Protein product: CATGDRGNTGE. The CDR3 as a whole reads CATGDRGNTGELFF.

On this clone itself: The CDR3 end lies 3 residues beyond the end of the read and is filled in from the germline J gene. The chain uses TRBV12-3 or TRBV12-4 and TRBJ1-2, with TRBD1 matching over 7 bases. CDR3 length equals 14 residues. The junction had 7 bases not matched to a gene; V was cut back by 3 bases and J by 6 bases. The CDR3: CASSFGMTGNGYTF. The sequenced CDR3 bases are TGTGCCAGCAGTTTCGGAATGACAGGGAATGGC.

Concerning this clone itself: The sequence runs out 3 residues before the end of the CDR3; the remainder is reconstructed from the germline J gene. This rearrangement joins TRBV20-1 to TRBJ2-2; TRBD1 agrees at 9 bases. The CDR3 spans 16 residues. The germline CDR1 and CDR2 sequences are DFQATT and SNEGSKA (reference sequence). The V segment lost 2 bases and the J segment 6 bases; nucleotides outside the gene matches: 10. The DNA read from the CDR3 is TGCAGTGCTAGATCCGTACAGGGGGCGAATTCCGGGGAG. Translation gives CSARSVQGANSGE. The whole CDR3 protein reads CSARSVQGANSGELFF.

Comments on this clone: The read finishes 3 residues shy of the CDR3 end, and the germline J gene is used to complete it. The chain has TRBV5-5 and TRBJ1-4, with 9 bases aligning to TRBD1. Germline V gives CDR1 SGHKS, CDR2 YYEKEE (reference sequence). The CDR3 runs 15 residues. After removal of 5 bases from V and 8 bases from J, the junction contained 10 bases not matched to a gene. The CDR3 sequence is CASSDDTTGGEKLFF. The covered CDR3 bases are TGTGCCAGCAGTGATGACACGACAGGGGGAGAAAAA.

In the case of this clone: The read terminates 3 residues ahead of where the CDR3 ends, so the germline J gene completes it. This chain joins TRBV23-1 and TRBJ1-2; no clear D gene. TRBV23-1 is labeled an ORF, and its function is uncertain. This CDR3 has 17 residues. The CDR3 reads CASSQSWRLAGKDEYTF. Incomplete CDR3 DNA: TGCGCCAGCAGTCAATCGTGGCGTCTAGCGGGGAAGGATGAA.

The DNA read from the CDR3 is TGCAGTGCTTCTGACGGACTAGTGGGTGAG. Protein sequence: CSASDGLVGE. The full CDR3 sequence reads CSASDGLVGEQFF. The gene calls are TRBV20-1 and TRBJ2-1; 7 bases are shared with TRBD2. Read sequence stops 3 residues before the CDR3 end, and the germline J gene provides the missing end. V lost 5 bases and J lost 9; bases outside the gene matches: 10. Germline V gene data show CDR1 as DFQATT and CDR2 as SNEGSKA (reference sequence). There are 13 residues in the CDR3.

Points on this clone: The read terminates 3 residues before the CDR3 end, so the remaining end is supplied by the germline J gene. The rearrangement uses TRBV5-4 and TRBJ1-2, with no clear D. This CDR3 has 14 residues. Germline V gene lookup returns CDR1 SGHNT and CDR2 YYREEE (reference sequence). The ends were cut back, 2 bases at V and 0 bases at J, with 8 bases in the middle. Incomplete CDR3 DNA: TGTGCCAGCAGCTTATTAGCTTCTAACTATGGC. Encoded protein: CASSLLASNYG. The entire CDR3 sequence reads CASSLLASNYGYTF.

Details on this clone: The read falls 3 residues short of the CDR3 end, and the missing part is taken from the germline J gene. This chain connects TRBV20-1 to TRBJ2-7; possible D gene TRBD2, 5 bases. The ends were cut back, 0 bases at V and 3 bases at J, with 12 bases in the middle. Germline values: CDR1 DFQATT, CDR2 SNEGSKA (reference sequence). The CDR3 has 14 residues. The CDR3 loop reads CSARDLRTLYEQYF. Partial CDR3 DNA: TGCAGTGCTAGAGATCTCAGGACTCTCTACGAG.

Note on this clone: The read is 3 residues too short to cover the CDR3 end, so that end is filled in from the germline J gene. The chain carries TRBV5-4 and TRBJ2-7, with unresolved D. Germline CDR1 SGHNT, CDR2 YYREEE (reference sequence). V dropped 3 bases and J dropped 3 bases, with 4 bases sitting between them. The CDR3 has 11 residues. The CDR3 spells CASSSSYEQYF. The sequenced part of the CDR3 DNA is TGTGCCAGCAGCTCTAGCTACGAG.

Notes on this clone: The CDR3 end falls 3 residues outside the read, so it is completed with the germline J gene. The chain carries TRBV5-1 and TRBJ2-3, with a weak D call TRBD2 (5 bases). The V end was cut by 4 bases, the J end by 2 bases, with 14 bases between. Germline V CDR1 and CDR2: SGHRS, YFSETQ. This CDR3 is 15 amino acids long. CDR3 DNA (partial): TGCGCCAGCAGCGGAGCGGTTTCTTCCACAGATACG. It codes for CASSGAVSSTDT. The whole CDR3 protein reads CASSGAVSSTDTQYF.

A remark on this clone: The CDR3 end falls 3 residues outside the read, so it is completed with the germline J gene. The rearrangement uses TRBV28 and TRBJ1-5, with D unresolved. The CDR3 is made up of 15 amino acids. CDR1 is MDHEN and CDR2 is SYDVKM in the germline V gene. With 5 bases removed from V and 3 bases from J, the gap between germline ends came to 14 bases. This CDR3 reads CASSPQDGVNQPQHF. CDR3 DNA (partial): TGTGCCAGCAGTCCCCAGGACGGGGTCAATCAGCCC.

Comments on this clone: Sequencing ends 3 residues short of the CDR3 end; the germline J gene provides the rest. The V and J genes are TRBV19 and TRBJ2-7; 7 nucleotides align to TRBD1. The CDR3 has 13 amino acids. Looked up from germline, CDR1 is LNHDA and CDR2 is SQIVND (reference sequence). V gave up 5 bases and J gave up 2 bases; unmatched junction bases: 3. The CDR3 DNA, read in part, is TGTGCCAGTAGTGCTGGACAGGCCTACGAG. Amino acids: CASSAGQAYE. The whole CDR3 reads CASSAGQAYEQYF.

As regards this clone: The read ends 3 residues before the CDR3 terminus; that terminus is restored from the germline J gene. V usage is TRBV27 and J usage is TRBJ2-7, with TRBD2 matching 13 bases. The length of the CDR3 is 14 residues. V shed 7 bases, J shed 4 bases, and the junction held 4 bases outside the gene matches. Germline values: CDR1 MNHEY, CDR2 SMNVEV (reference sequence). CDR3: CASTWTSGSYEQYF. The CDR3 DNA, read in part, is TGTGCCAGCACCTGGACTAGCGGGAGTTACGAG.

As to this clone: The missing CDR3 end, 3 residues past where the read stops, is filled in from the germline J gene. The chain has TRBV29-1 and TRBJ1-3, with unresolved D. Germline CDR1 SQVTM, CDR2 ANQGSEA. The CDR3 totals 13 residues. Trimming took off 3 bases at V and 4 bases at J, with 10 bases between the two ends. The CDR3 bases that were read are TGCAGCGTTGATCAGATCTCCGGAAACACC. Protein sequence: CSVDQISGNT. The complete CDR3 reads CSVDQISGNTIYF.

With respect to this clone: Read sequence stops 3 residues before the CDR3 end, and the germline J gene provides the missing end. V and J are TRBV4-1 and TRBJ2-5; D is undetermined. V lost 2 bases and J 5 bases, leaving 6 bases between the germline ends. Per the germline V gene, CDR1 is MGHRA and CDR2 is YSYEKL. This CDR3 spans 12 amino acids. CDR3 sequence reads: CASSQIQETQYF. The covered CDR3 bases are TGCGCCAGCAGCCAAATTCAGGAGACC.

A remark on this clone: The read falls 3 residues short of the CDR3 end, and the missing part is taken from the germline J gene. The chain recombines TRBV5-1 with TRBJ1-2; the D gene is possibly TRBD1 (5 bases). CDR3 length: 14 amino acids. V was shortened by 0 bases and J by 2 bases, with 8 bases between the two germline ends. The germline V gene has CDR1 SGHRS and CDR2 YFSETQ. The CDR3 spells CASSLVQGNYGYTF. The sequenced CDR3 bases are TGCGCCAGCAGCTTGGTTCAGGGAAACTATGGC.

Comment on this clone: The CDR3 end falls 3 residues outside the read, so it is completed with the germline J gene. This chain connects TRBV7-2 to TRBJ2-5; D gene unclear. The germline gives CDR1 SGHTA, CDR2 FQGNSA. This CDR3 contains 15 residues. The V and J ends lost 5 bases and 5 bases respectively, with 18 bases between them. CDR3 region: CASSPSTTLVETQYF. The sequenced CDR3 bases are TGTGCCAGCAGCCCGAGCACCACCCTGGTGGAGACC.

On this clone itself: The read ends 3 residues before the CDR3 terminus; that terminus is restored from the germline J gene. The chain couples TRBV28 to TRBJ1-1; D uncertain. Germline CDR1 reads MDHEN; CDR2 reads SYDVKM. This CDR3 contains 13 residues. Trimming removed 2 bases at V and 4 bases at J, with 8 bases between. This CDR3 reads CASSLQRTTEAFF. CDR3 DNA, as far as it was read: TGTGCCAGCAGTTTACAGCGAACCACTGAA.

Of note for this clone: The CDR3 end is not reached by the read, which stops 3 residues before it; the germline J gene fills it in. The V gene is TRBV6-2 or TRBV6-3, the J gene TRBJ2-3, with D possibly matching TRBD1 (5 bases). Germline values: CDR1 MNHEY, CDR2 SVGEGT. The CDR3 is 12 amino acids. Trimming left V 10 bases short and J 4 bases short, with 12 bases between. Incomplete CDR3 DNA: TGTGCCACCGTGCAGGGATCAGATACG. Its protein product is CATVQGSDT. The whole CDR3 protein reads CATVQGSDTQYF.

This clone is labeled medium-sized (0.01 to 0.1%) based on frequency. Read sequence stops 3 residues before the CDR3 end, and the germline J gene provides the missing end. The V gene is TRBV20-1, the J gene TRBJ2-4, with 9 positions matching TRBD1. Germline V gene lookup returns CDR1 DFQATT and CDR2 SNEGSKA (reference sequence). Trimming removed 5 bases from V and 3 bases from J; junction bases left unmatched: 2. The length of the CDR3 is 13 residues. The part of the CDR3 DNA that was read is TGCAGTGCTGAGGACAGGGGCAAAAACATT. It translates to CSAEDRGKNI. The full CDR3 reads CSAEDRGKNIQYF.

Comments on this clone: Coverage ceases 3 residues before the CDR3 finishes, and the germline J gene fills in the end. The chain couples TRBV12-3 or TRBV12-4 to TRBJ1-4; a possible D gene is TRBD1 (5 bases). This CDR3 comprises 14 residues. V was cut by 1 base and J by 8 bases, with 11 bases left in between. The CDR3 here is CASSLGQGGEKLFF. The DNA read from the CDR3 is TGTGCCAGCAGTTTAGGTCAGGGTGGGGAAAAA.

As concerns this clone: The read terminates 3 residues ahead of where the CDR3 ends, so the germline J gene completes it. V and J are TRBV18 and TRBJ2-4, with D possibly TRBD2 on 5 matching bases. The length of the CDR3 is 18 residues. The V gene's germline CDR1 is KGHSH and CDR2 LQKENI. The part of the CDR3 DNA that was read is TGTGCCAGCTCACCTAACGAAAACCCCCGGGGAAGAAGCGGTGGT. Translating gives CASSPNENPRGRSGG. The whole CDR3 sequence reads CASSPNENPRGRSGGQYF.

As regards this clone: Coverage ceases 3 residues before the CDR3 finishes, and the germline J gene fills in the end. The rearrangement links TRBV12-3 or TRBV12-4 to TRBJ2-1, with 13 bases aligning to TRBD2. The V segment lost 4 bases and the J segment 9 bases; nucleotides outside the gene matches: 9. CDR3 length: 16 residues. The CDR3 is CASSSPTSGGYREQFF. Incomplete CDR3 DNA: TGTGCCAGCAGTTCCCCGACTAGCGGGGGGTATCGTGAG.

Worth noting for this clone: The CDR3 is cut off 3 residues early in the read; its end comes from the germline J gene. V is TRBV19 and J is TRBJ1-3; 9 positions match TRBD1. Trimming cost V 5 bases and J 0 bases; bases outside gene matches: 11. The CDR3 runs to 18 residues. Germline V gene data show CDR1 as LNHDA and CDR2 as SQIVND (reference sequence). The DNA read from the CDR3 is TGTGCCAGTAGTCCGGGACAGGGTAATGCGGTCTCTGGAAACACC. Its translation: CASSPGQGNAVSGNT. The full CDR3 protein is CASSPGQGNAVSGNTIYF.

With regard to this clone: Sequencing ends 3 residues short of the CDR3 end; the germline J gene provides the rest. J is TRBJ1-1 and V is TRBV28; TRBD1 matches 7 bases. The CDR3 extends over 14 amino acids. With 4 bases clipped from V and 6 bases from J, the junction kept 8 bases outside the gene matches. Germline V gives CDR1 MDHEN, CDR2 SYDVKM. The covered CDR3 bases are TGTGCCAGCAGTTCGACAGGGCCTAGCGCTGAA. This sequence encodes CASSSTGPSAE. In full, the CDR3 is CASSSTGPSAEAFF.

On this clone: The sequence runs out 3 residues before the end of the CDR3; the remainder is reconstructed from the germline J gene. V and J are TRBV7-2 and TRBJ1-1, with 7 bases identical to TRBD1. Per the germline V gene, CDR1 is SGHTA and CDR2 is FQGNSA. This CDR3 spans 15 amino acids. With V trimmed by 0 bases and J by 1 base, 2 bases remained unmatched. The CDR3 bases that were read are TGTGCCAGCAGCTTAGCGGGACAGAGGAACACTGAA. This gives the protein CASSLAGQRNTE. The full CDR3 reads CASSLAGQRNTEAFF.

Concerning this clone itself: The read finishes 3 residues shy of the CDR3 end, and the germline J gene is used to complete it. The rearrangement links TRBV7-9 to TRBJ2-3, with D perhaps TRBD2 (5 bases). V was trimmed by 4 bases and J by 3 bases, leaving 11 bases between them. Germline V CDR1 and CDR2: SEHNR, FQNEAQ (reference sequence). The CDR3 is made up of 14 amino acids. The CDR3 bases that were read are TGTGCCAGCAGCTCGTCCGGGGTTACAGATACG. Translating it yields CASSSSGVTDT. From start to end, the CDR3 is CASSSSGVTDTQYF. Full variable domain (remainder filled in from reference TRBV7-9 and TRBJ2-3): DTGVSQNPRHKITKRGQNVTFRCDPISEHNRLYWYRQTLGQGPEFLTYFQNEAQLEKSRLLSDRFSAERPKGSFSTLEIQRTEQGDSAMYLCASSSSGVTDTQYFGPGTRLTVL.